This T cell receptor (beta chain) came from a study of Tregs in tolerant kidney transplant recipients. Assay: immunoSEQ multiplex PCR; the TCRdb copy retains only in-frame clones and omits some. This sample has about 240,000 clones; roughly 80% occur once, and the top ten carry 0.5% to 0.65%. Germline CDR1 is SGHRS and CDR2 is YFSETQ. Trimming removed 3 bases from V and 0 bases from J; junction bases left unmatched: 0. The CDR3 consists of 13 residues. Sequencing input: CD4+ T cells from blood. The sequence was collected from a human donor in good health. This chain links TRBV5-1 with TRBJ2-7; the match to TRBD2 covers 7 bases. CDR3 in amino acids: CASSWGGSYEQYF. In DNA form, the CDR3 reads TGCGCCAGCAGCTGGGGGGGCTCCTACGAGCAGTACTTC.